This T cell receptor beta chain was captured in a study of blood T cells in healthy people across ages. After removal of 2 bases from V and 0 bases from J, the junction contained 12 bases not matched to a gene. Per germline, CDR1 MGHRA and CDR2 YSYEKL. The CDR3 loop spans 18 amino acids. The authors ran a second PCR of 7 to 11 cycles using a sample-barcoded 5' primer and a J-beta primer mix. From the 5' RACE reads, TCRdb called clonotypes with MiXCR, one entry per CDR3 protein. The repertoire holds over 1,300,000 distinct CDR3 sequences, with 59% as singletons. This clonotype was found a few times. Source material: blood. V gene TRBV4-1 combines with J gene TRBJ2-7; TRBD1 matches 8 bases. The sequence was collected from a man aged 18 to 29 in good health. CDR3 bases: TGCGCCAGCAGCCAACGCGCAGGGGGCCAATCGAGCTCCTACGAGCAGTACTTC. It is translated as CASSQRAGGQSSSYEQYF.